The clone carrying this T cell receptor beta chain showed up just once. Antigen: not known. Germline CDR1 LNHDA, CDR2 SQIVND (reference sequence). With 1 base removed from V and 1 base from J, the gap between germline ends came to 10 bases. This CDR3 region has 15 residues. This sample stems from a study of cytomegalovirus exposure and HLA in healthy donors. Whole-study findings and limits: V- and J-gene trimming of TCR beta was linked (in a later analysis) to a missense DCLRE1C variant.

PCR involved 60 Vbeta and 13 Jbeta primers. Assay used: immunoSEQ multiplex PCR; TCRdb lists only in-frame clones, some missing. The data show under 60,000 clones, approximately 84% seen once. This chain links TRBV19 with TRBJ1-2, with D maybe TRBD1 (6 bases). This clonotype was sampled from a man aged 45-65 years in good health and CMV-seronegative. Sequencing was carried out using PBMCs. CDR3 protein: CASSIVVRGNYGYTF. The CDR3 nucleotides are TGTGCCAGTAGTATAGTCGTCAGGGGTAACTATGGCTACACCTTC.